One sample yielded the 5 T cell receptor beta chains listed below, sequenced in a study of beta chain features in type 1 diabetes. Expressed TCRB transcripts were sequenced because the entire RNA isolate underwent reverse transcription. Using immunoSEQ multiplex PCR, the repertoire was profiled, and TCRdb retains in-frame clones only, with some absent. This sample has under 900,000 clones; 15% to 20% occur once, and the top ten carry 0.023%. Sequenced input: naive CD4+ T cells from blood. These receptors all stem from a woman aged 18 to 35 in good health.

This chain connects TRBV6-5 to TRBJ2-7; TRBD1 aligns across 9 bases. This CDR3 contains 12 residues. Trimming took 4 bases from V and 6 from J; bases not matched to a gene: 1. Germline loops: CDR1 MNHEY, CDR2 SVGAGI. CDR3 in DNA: TGTGCCAGCAGTTGGACAGGGGCCGAGCAGTACTTC. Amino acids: CASSWTGAEQYF.

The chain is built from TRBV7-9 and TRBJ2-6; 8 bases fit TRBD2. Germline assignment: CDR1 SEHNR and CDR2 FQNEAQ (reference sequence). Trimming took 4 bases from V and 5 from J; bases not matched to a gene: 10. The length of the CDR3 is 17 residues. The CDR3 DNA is TGTGCCAGCAGCTACCGGCGGGAGGTGCTCCGGGCCAACGTCCTGACTTTC. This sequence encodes CASSYRREVLRANVLTF.

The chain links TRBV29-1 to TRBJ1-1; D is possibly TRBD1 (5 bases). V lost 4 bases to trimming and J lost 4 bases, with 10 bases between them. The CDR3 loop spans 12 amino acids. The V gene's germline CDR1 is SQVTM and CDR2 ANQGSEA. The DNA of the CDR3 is TGCAGCGTTGCACAGGTCACCACTGAAGCTTTCTTT. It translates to CSVAQVTTEAFF.

This chain's CDR3 is CASSPDRKNIQYF. The CDR3, as DNA: TGTGCCAGCAGCCCGGACAGGAAAAACATTCAGTACTTC. This chain connects TRBV7-9 to TRBJ2-4, with 7 bases that match TRBD1. CDR1 and CDR2 (germline): SEHNR, FQNEAQ (reference sequence). This CDR3 region has 13 residues. V shed 5 bases, J shed 4 bases, and the junction held 2 bases outside the gene matches.

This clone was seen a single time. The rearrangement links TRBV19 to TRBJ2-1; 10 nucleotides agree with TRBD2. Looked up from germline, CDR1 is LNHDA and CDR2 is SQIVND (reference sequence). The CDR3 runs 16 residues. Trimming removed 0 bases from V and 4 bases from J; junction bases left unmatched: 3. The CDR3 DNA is TGTGCCAGTAGTATAGAACTAGCGGGAAGATACAATGAGCAGTTCTTC. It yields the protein CASSIELAGRYNEQFF.